Shown below are 31 T cell receptor beta chains from a single sample sequenced in a study of memory CD4+ T cells and cytomegalovirus serostatus. Method: immunoSEQ multiplex PCR; TCRdb's copy keeps in-frame clones and lacks some. The data show some 52,000 clones, with around 83% seen just once and 2% held by the top ten. Single viable CD3+CD4+CD8-CD45RO+ cells were sorted as the memory CD4+ T cells. Sequencing was done on a sample of memory CD4+ T cells from blood. These TCRs come from an adult in good health and CMV-seropositive.

This clone was seen once. The gene calls are TRBV14 and TRBJ2-7; 8 nucleotides align to TRBD2. Germline V lookup: CDR1 SGHDN, CDR2 FVKESK. The CDR3 has 15 amino acids. Trimming cost V 4 bases and J 6 bases; bases outside gene matches: 11. The chain's CDR3 is CASSPTGTSVREQYF. Here the CDR3 DNA reads TGTGCCAGCAGCCCAACCGGGACTAGTGTGCGCGAGCAGTACTTC.

On this clone: Within the sample, other DNA sequences also encode this same CDR3. This chain links TRBV19 with TRBJ1-1; unclear D gene. The CDR3 loop spans 14 amino acids. The V end lost 1 base, the J end lost 0 bases, and 6 bases lay between the germline ends. Germline V gene data show CDR1 as LNHDA and CDR2 as SQIVND (reference sequence). CDR3 DNA sequence: TGTGCCAGTAGTATAGGAACCGTGAACACTGAAGCTTTCTTT. It encodes CASSIGTVNTEAFF.

The chain employs TRBV6-4 and TRBJ2-6; D call uncertain. Germline loops: CDR1 MRHNA, CDR2 SNTAGT. Trimming took off 0 bases at V and 2 bases at J, with 5 bases between the two ends. The CDR3 length is 15 residues. CDR3 amino acids: CASSDSAAGANVLTF. CDR3 sequence (DNA): TGTGCCAGCAGTGACTCAGCTGCTGGGGCCAACGTCCTGACTTTC.

This sequence joins TRBV7-5 and TRBJ2-7. TRBV7-5 represents a pseudogene. The CDR3 totals 14 residues. This CDR3 reads CVRSLALPWYEQYF. The CDR3 nucleotides are TGTGTCAGAAGCTTAGCCCTGCCTTGGTACGAGCAGTACTTC.

The chain combines TRBV4-3 with TRBJ2-7; D gene ambiguous. The V end was cut by 3 bases, the J end by 0 bases, with 9 bases between. Germline V CDR1 and CDR2: LGHNA, YSLEER. The CDR3 runs to 14 residues. The DNA for the CDR3 is TGCGCCAGCAGCCACCAGGTCGGCTCCTACGAGCAGTACTTC. Its translation: CASSHQVGSYEQYF.

The V call is TRBV6-1, the J call TRBJ2-1; D is perhaps TRBD2 (7 bases). The CDR3 is made up of 15 amino acids. Germline-derived CDR1 and CDR2 are MNHNS and SASEGT. Trimming took 0 bases from V and 3 from J, leaving 9 bases between them. The chain's CDR3 is CASSEAGGRYNEQFF. CDR3 nucleotide sequence: TGTGCCAGCAGTGAAGCGGGGGGGCGCTACAATGAGCAGTTCTTC.

V gene TRBV7-8 combines with J gene TRBJ2-1; possibly TRBD1 or TRBD2 for D (5 bases each). Per the germline V gene, CDR1 is SGHVS and CDR2 is FQNEAQ. This CDR3 region has 17 residues. The V end was cut by 0 bases, the J end by 2 bases, with 14 bases between. CDR3 nucleotides: TGTGCCAGCAGCTTAGCGAAAGTGTGGGGGACCTACAATGAGCAGTTCTTC. Protein product: CASSLAKVWGTYNEQFF.

The CDR3 nucleotides are TGTGCCAGCAGCTTAGAGGGACACTTCACCGGGGAGCTGTTTTTT. Protein sequence: CASSLEGHFTGELFF. This sequence joins TRBV7-3 and TRBJ2-2; TRBD1 might be the D (6 bases). This CDR3 contains 15 residues. The V and J ends lost 2 bases and 4 bases respectively, with 11 bases between them. The V gene's germline CDR1 is SGHTA and CDR2 FQGTGA.

The chain uses TRBV29-1 and TRBJ1-1; no clear D gene. CDR3 size: 15 residues. Germline V gene sequence: CDR1 SQVTM, CDR2 ANQGSEA. V lost 1 base and J lost 3, with 15 bases in between. This CDR3 reads CSVEATWRADTEAFF. CDR3 nucleotides: TGCAGCGTTGAAGCCACCTGGAGGGCTGACACTGAAGCTTTCTTT.

In its sample, this clone was seen a few times. The chain employs TRBV27 and TRBJ1-1; weak D call: TRBD1 (6 bases). Germline V gene sequence: CDR1 MNHEY, CDR2 SMNVEV (reference sequence). There are 15 residues in the CDR3. Trimming stripped 5 bases from V and 4 bases from J, with 17 bases between. CDR3: CASSRVSGVVTEAFF. CDR3 in DNA: TGTGCCAGCAGTCGGGTCTCAGGGGTTGTCACTGAAGCTTTCTTT.

The gene calls are TRBV28 and TRBJ2-7; TRBD2 agrees at 7 bases. The germline gives CDR1 MDHEN, CDR2 SYDVKM. J gave up 3 bases and V 6 bases, and 11 bases lay outside the gene matches. This CDR3 contains 15 residues. CDR3 sequence (DNA): TGTGCCAGCAGGAGCGGGACGCCTACGGTCTACGAGCAGTACTTC. This gives the protein CASRSGTPTVYEQYF.

This clone has only one observation. The chain couples TRBV6-5 to TRBJ2-7; D is possibly TRBD2 (6 bases). V was cut by 2 bases and J by 2 bases, with 16 bases left in between. The CDR3 has 16 amino acids. Germline loops: CDR1 MNHEY, CDR2 SVGAGI. CDR3 sequence (DNA): TGTGCCAGCAGTTACAGCCGCTCTAGCGCCACCTACGAGCAGTACTTC. Translating it yields CASSYSRSSATYEQYF.

This chain joins TRBV28 and TRBJ2-2, with D maybe TRBD1 (6 bases). Trimming removed 10 bases at V and 4 bases at J, with 22 bases between. The CDR3 is made up of 16 amino acids. Germline lookup yields CDR1 MDHEN and CDR2 SYDVKM. CDR3 DNA sequence: TGTGCCACCTTGAGCGGTGGGGGCGCAGGCACCGGGGAGCTGTTTTTT. Residues: CATLSGGGAGTGELFF.

The CDR3 nucleotides read TGCGCCAGCAGCCGAACGGGACTCGGGACCGGGGAGCTGTTTTTT. Translated, it gives CASSRTGLGTGELFF. The V and J genes are TRBV5-1 and TRBJ2-2; D may be TRBD2 (6 bases). This CDR3 comprises 15 residues. V gave up 4 bases and J gave up 5 bases, with 15 bases separating them. The germline CDR1 and CDR2 sequences are SGHRS and YFSETQ.

V is TRBV7-9 and J is TRBJ2-7, with 8 bases identical to TRBD1. The CDR3 runs to 12 residues. Germline CDR1 is SEHNR and CDR2 is FQNEAQ (reference sequence). With 4 bases clipped from V and 5 bases from J, the junction kept 1 base outside the gene matches. The CDR3 DNA reads TGTGCCAGCAGCTCGACAGGGGACGAGCAGTACTTC. Translating gives CASSSTGDEQYF.

The chain employs TRBV5-6 and TRBJ2-4, with 13 bases fitting TRBD2. The ends lost 5 bases at V and 6 bases at J; junction bases unmatched: 8. The CDR3 is 16 amino acids. Germline V CDR1 and CDR2: SGHDT, YYEEEE. CDR3 loop: CASRGGGLAGVNIQYF. The CDR3 DNA reads TGTGCCAGCAGGGGAGGCGGACTAGCGGGGGTAAACATTCAGTACTTC.

This clone was recorded only once. The rearrangement links TRBV5-1 to TRBJ2-7; D uncertain. The CDR3 covers 13 residues. Trimming removed 4 bases from V and 1 base from J, with 9 bases in between. Per the germline V gene, CDR1 is SGHRS and CDR2 is YFSETQ. The chain's CDR3 is CASSPSASYEQYF. As DNA, the CDR3 is TGCGCCAGCAGCCCGTCGGCATCCTACGAGCAGTACTTC.

This chain uses TRBV11-1 with TRBJ2-7, with TRBD2 matching 10 bases. Trimming at V came to 2 bases and at J to 3 bases, leaving 4 bases not matched to a gene. This CDR3 spans 15 amino acids. Germline-derived CDR1 and CDR2 are SGHAT and FQDESV (reference sequence). The CDR3 coding sequence is TGTGCCAGCAGCTTAACTAGCGGGGAGATCTACGAGCAGTACTTC. It codes for CASSLTSGEIYEQYF.

This CDR3 reads CASSFSGRVGTEAFF. Written as DNA, the CDR3 is TGTGCCAGCAGTTTTAGTGGTAGGGTAGGGACTGAAGCTTTCTTT. The gene calls are TRBV7-2 and TRBJ1-1; D remains ambiguous. This CDR3 is built from 15 residues. V was cut by 6 bases and J by 5 bases, with 19 bases left in between. Looked up from germline, CDR1 is SGHTA and CDR2 is FQGNSA.

The chain recombines TRBV4-1 with TRBJ2-7; 7 bases agree with TRBD2. The CDR3 covers 16 residues. After removal of 3 bases from V and 2 bases from J, the junction contained 10 bases not matched to a gene. The germline gives CDR1 MGHRA, CDR2 YSYEKL. The CDR3 protein is CASSHWGGSKPYEQYF. The CDR3 DNA sequence: TGCGCCAGCAGCCACTGGGGGGGGTCCAAACCCTACGAGCAGTACTTC.

The V call is TRBV28, the J call TRBJ1-5; D is perhaps TRBD1 (6 bases). In germline, CDR1 is MDHEN, CDR2 SYDVKM. CDR3 length equals 15 residues. Trimming took 5 bases from V and 3 from J, leaving 14 bases between them. The CDR3 nucleotides are TGTGCCAGCAGTAGGGGGACGGGAATCAATCAGCCCCAGCATTTT. Translation: CASSRGTGINQPQHF.

The genes are TRBV28 and TRBJ2-7; a possible D gene is TRBD1 (5 bases). V was trimmed by 5 bases and J by 0 bases, leaving 14 bases between them. CDR3 size: 15 residues. Germline CDR1 is MDHEN and CDR2 is SYDVKM. The CDR3 DNA follows: TGTGCCAGCAGTACCGAGGACACACTCTCCTACGAGCAGTACTTC. This translates into CASSTEDTLSYEQYF.

The chain employs TRBV29-1 and TRBJ2-3; TRBD2 might be the D (6 bases). Germline lookup yields CDR1 SQVTM and CDR2 ANQGSEA. Deletions cut 7 bases from V and 0 bases from J, with 17 bases between. This CDR3 is 15 amino acids long. CDR3 in amino acids: CSAQEATRSTDTQYF. The CDR3 DNA sequence: TGCAGCGCCCAGGAGGCGACTAGAAGCACAGATACGCAGTATTTT.

As DNA, the CDR3 is TGTGCCAGCAGTACCCAGGGTAACACTGAAGCTTTCTTT. It translates to CASSTQGNTEAFF. This chain links TRBV27 with TRBJ1-1, with a weak D call TRBD1 (5 bases). The germline gives CDR1 MNHEY, CDR2 SMNVEV (reference sequence). The CDR3 has 13 residues. V lost 5 bases to trimming and J lost 2 bases, with 9 bases between them.

This chain uses TRBV7-8 with TRBJ1-3; D is uncertain. This CDR3 contains 16 residues. V lost 1 base and J 2 bases, leaving 12 bases between the germline ends. Germline CDR1 and CDR2: SGHVS and FQNEAQ. The CDR3 is CASSLDFRLAGNTIYF. Written as DNA, the CDR3 is TGTGCCAGCAGCTTAGATTTCAGGCTCGCTGGAAACACCATATATTTT.

The chain uses TRBV4-2 and TRBJ2-7, with 10 bases identical to TRBD1. Germline assignment: CDR1 LGHNA and CDR2 YNFKEQ. This CDR3 contains 14 residues. Germline trimming cut 4 bases from V and 2 bases from J; bases unmatched to any gene: 2. DNA of the CDR3: TGTGCCAGCAGCCGGGACAGGGGTACCTACGAGCAGTACTTC. It is translated as CASSRDRGTYEQYF.

The chain has TRBV6-5 and TRBJ2-5, with TRBD1 identical over 9 bases. The CDR3 totals 13 residues. Germline CDR1 reads MNHEY; CDR2 reads SVGAGI. After removal of 7 bases from V and 4 bases from J, the junction contained 4 bases not matched to a gene. Here the CDR3 DNA reads TGTGCCAGCACCCGACAGGGGGGAGAGACCCAGTACTTC. Protein: CASTRQGGETQYF.

The V and J genes are TRBV12-5 and TRBJ2-6, with D unresolved. Germline CDR1 reads LGHNT; CDR2 reads FRNRAP. V was pared by 6 bases and J by 0 bases, with 15 bases between. CDR3 size: 17 residues. CDR3: CASGKNQLLSGANVLTF. The CDR3, as DNA: TGTGCTAGTGGCAAGAATCAGCTGCTCTCTGGGGCCAACGTCCTGACTTTC.

As for this clone: Other DNA sequences in this specimen translate into the identical CDR3. The CDR3 loop is CASSLGTGLGGYTF. The CDR3 nucleotides read TGTGCCAGCAGCTTAGGGACAGGGTTAGGTGGCTACACCTTC. This chain uses TRBV7-9 with TRBJ1-2, with 8 bases lining up with TRBD1. This CDR3 region has 14 residues. J gave up 7 bases and V 1 base, and 5 bases lay outside the gene matches. CDR1 and CDR2 from the germline V gene are SEHNR and FQNEAQ (reference sequence).

The sample holds one count of this clone. The chain combines TRBV7-2 with TRBJ2-7; 9 nucleotides agree with TRBD2. CDR1 and CDR2 (germline): SGHTA, FQGNSA. The length of the CDR3 is 16 residues. The J segment lost 2 bases and the V segment lost 1 base, leaving 6 bases of the junction unmatched. The CDR3 loop reads CASSLVFSSGTYEQYF. The CDR3 DNA reads TGTGCCAGCAGCTTAGTATTCTCTAGCGGGACCTACGAGCAGTACTTC.

The rearrangement links TRBV2 to TRBJ2-5; 9 bases are shared with TRBD2. The V gene's germline CDR1 is SNHLY and CDR2 FYNNEI. V trimming: 3 bases; J trimming: 7 bases; junction bases outside the gene matches: 9. CDR3 length equals 15 residues. The CDR3 region is CASSEVLAGPRTQYF. CDR3 nucleotides: TGTGCCAGCAGTGAGGTTCTAGCGGGGCCCAGGACCCAGTACTTC.